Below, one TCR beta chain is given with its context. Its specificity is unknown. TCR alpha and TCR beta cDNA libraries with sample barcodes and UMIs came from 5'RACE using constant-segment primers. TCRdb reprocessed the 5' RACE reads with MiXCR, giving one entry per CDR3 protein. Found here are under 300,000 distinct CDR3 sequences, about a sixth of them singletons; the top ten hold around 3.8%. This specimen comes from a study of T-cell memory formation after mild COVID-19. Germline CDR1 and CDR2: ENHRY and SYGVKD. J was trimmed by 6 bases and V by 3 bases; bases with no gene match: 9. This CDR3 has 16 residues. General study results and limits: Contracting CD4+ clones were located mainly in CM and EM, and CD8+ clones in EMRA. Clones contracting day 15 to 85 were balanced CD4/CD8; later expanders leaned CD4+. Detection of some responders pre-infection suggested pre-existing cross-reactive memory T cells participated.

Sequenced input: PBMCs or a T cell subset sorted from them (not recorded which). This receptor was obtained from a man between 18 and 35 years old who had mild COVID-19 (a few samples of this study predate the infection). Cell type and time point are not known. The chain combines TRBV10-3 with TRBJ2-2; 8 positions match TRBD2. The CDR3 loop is CAISDPGGPRAGELFF. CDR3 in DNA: TGTGCCATCAGTGACCCGGGGGGGCCGAGGGCCGGGGAGCTGTTTTTT.